Listed below are T cell receptor beta chains from one sample, sequenced in a study of T cells in localized non-small cell lung cancer. The assay was immunoSEQ multiplex PCR, and TCRdb's table has in-frame clones only and misses some. There are fewer than 20,000 clones in the sample; roughly nine tenths occur only once, and less than 3% lies in the top ten. The sequencing here drew on peripheral blood, taken before any cancer treatment. Receptor source: a woman aged 40-75 years with stage I lung adenocarcinoma. The CDR3 runs from the conserved cysteine through the conserved F or W. The D gene is left open where the match is weak. The size entry is marked missing in some rows and otherwise reads once, few, many or a size class.

V: TRBV11-3
size: .
J: TRBJ2-7
D: .
DNA: TGTGCCAGCAGCGTTAACCAGGGATACGAGCAGTACTTC
CDR3: CASSVNQGYEQYF

V: TRBV30
size: .
J: TRBJ2-6
D: .
DNA: TGTGCCTGGAGTGTGGCATTAGGCTCTGGGGCCAACGTCCTGACTTTC
CDR3: CAWSVALGSGANVLTF

V: TRBV6-1
size: .
J: TRBJ2-3
D: .
DNA: TGTGCCAGCAGTGAAGATGGAGGGGGCCCAGATACGCAGTATTTT
CDR3: CASSEDGGGPDTQYF

V: TRBV4-2
size: .
J: TRBJ1-6
D: .
DNA: TGTGCCAGCAGCCAAGAATCGGGGGAGGGGACTTCACCCCTCCACTTT
CDR3: CASSQESGEGTSPLHF

V: TRBV5-1
size: .
J: TRBJ1-4
D: .
DNA: TGCGCCAGCAGCTTGGCCGAGGGGCAGGGGGAAAAACTGTTTTTT
CDR3: CASSLAEGQGEKLFF

V: TRBV5-5
size: .
J: TRBJ1-2
D: TRBD1
DNA: TGTGCCAGCAGCCAGGGACAGGGGGGCTATGGCTACACCTTC
CDR3: CASSQGQGGYGYTF

V: TRBV2
size: .
J: TRBJ1-5
D: TRBD1
DNA: TGTGCCAGCAGTTTCGACAGGGGAAAGGAACAGCCCCAGCATTTT
CDR3: CASSFDRGKEQPQHF

V: TRBV5-1
size: .
J: TRBJ2-3
D: .
DNA: TGCGCCAGCAGCCGGGCAGGGCTAACAGATACGCAGTATTTT
CDR3: CASSRAGLTDTQYF

V: TRBV15
size: .
J: TRBJ1-5
D: .
DNA: TGTGCCACCAGCAGCCTTCAAAGGCAGGGCGGGCAGCCCCAGCATTTT
CDR3: CATSSLQRQGGQPQHF

V: TRBV19
size: .
J: TRBJ2-1
D: TRBD2
DNA: TGTGCCAGTAGGCTAGCGGGGGGGCATGAGCAGTTCTTC
CDR3: CASRLAGGHEQFF

V: TRBV18
size: .
J: TRBJ1-3
D: .
DNA: TGTGCCAGCTCATCCGGACAGGGAAACACCATATATTTT
CDR3: CASSSGQGNTIYF

V: TRBV30
size: .
J: TRBJ1-5
D: .
DNA: TGTGCCTGGACCCGGGGCTTGAATCAGCCCCAGCATTTT
CDR3: CAWTRGLNQPQHF

V: TRBV25-1
size: .
J: TRBJ1-2
D: .
DNA: TGTGCCAGCAGTGAAGTGCAGGGAGATACGGATGGCTACACCTTC
CDR3: CASSEVQGDTDGYTF

V: TRBV19
size: .
J: TRBJ2-3
D: .
DNA: TGTGCCAGTAGGGAGGTTGCCGGAGGCCGCCCCACAGATACGCAGTATTTT
CDR3: CASREVAGGRPTDTQYF

V: TRBV7-2
size: .
J: TRBJ1-4
D: .
DNA: TGTGCCAGCAGCTCCATCCGGGGAAAGAATGAAAAACTGTTTTTT
CDR3: CASSSIRGKNEKLFF

V: TRBV9
size: .
J: TRBJ1-2
D: .
DNA: TGTGCCAGCAGCGTAGACGGCAGGGGTGGTGGCTACACCTTC
CDR3: CASSVDGRGGGYTF

V: TRBV19
size: .
J: TRBJ2-1
D: TRBD1
DNA: TGTGCCAGTAGTATACTAGGGACAGGCGATTACAATGAGCAGTTCTTC
CDR3: CASSILGTGDYNEQFF

V: TRBV2
size: .
J: TRBJ2-3
D: .
DNA: TGTGCCAGCAGTGTCTTCGATGCTCCCACAGATACGCAGTATTTT
CDR3: CASSVFDAPTDTQYF

V: TRBV6-5
size: .
J: TRBJ2-2
D: TRBD2
DNA: TGTGCCAGCCGCCGACTAGCGCCCGGGGAGCTGTTTTTT
CDR3: CASRRLAPGELFF

V: TRBV2
size: .
J: TRBJ2-7
D: .
DNA: TGTGCCAGCAGTCTTTTGAGTACGTCGGGGGAGCAGTACTTC
CDR3: CASSLLSTSGEQYF

V: TRBV5-1
size: once
J: TRBJ2-5
D: .
DNA: TGCGCCAGCAGCTTGGGAGATTATAAGTACTTC
CDR3: CASSLGDYKYF

V: TRBV12-5
size: .
J: TRBJ2-1
D: TRBD1
DNA: TGTGCTAGTGGTTCCCGGGACAGGGGAATTAATGAGCAGTTCTTC
CDR3: CASGSRDRGINEQFF

V: TRBV5-8
size: .
J: TRBJ1-5
D: .
DNA: TGTGCCAGCAGCTTGGTCAATCAGCCCCAGCATTTT
CDR3: CASSLVNQPQHF

V: TRBV27
size: .
J: TRBJ2-2
D: TRBD2
DNA: TGTGCCAGCAGTGGGCGTGCGGGGGGCACCGGGGAGCTGTTTTTT
CDR3: CASSGRAGGTGELFF

V: TRBV11-3
size: .
J: TRBJ1-2
D: TRBD1
DNA: TGTGCCAGCAGCTTAATGGGGGACAGGGAAAACTATGGCTACACCTTC
CDR3: CASSLMGDRENYGYTF

V: TRBV21-1
size: .
J: TRBJ1-1
D: .
DNA: TGTGCCAGCTCTCAGACAGTGGGGAACACTGAAGCTTTCTTT
CDR3: CASSQTVGNTEAFF

V: TRBV11-3
size: .
J: TRBJ1-6
D: .
DNA: TGTGCCAGCAGCTTGACAGTTAGTGGTTCACCCCTCCACTTT
CDR3: CASSLTVSGSPLHF

V: TRBV6-1
size: .
J: TRBJ1-6
D: .
DNA: TGTGCCAGCAGTGAAGCGTTCTTAGGTAATTCACCCCTCCACTTT
CDR3: CASSEAFLGNSPLHF

V: TRBV28
size: .
J: TRBJ1-2
D: .
DNA: TGTGCCAGCAGTCCGGGACGGTATTATGGCTACACCTTC
CDR3: CASSPGRYYGYTF

V: TRBV19
size: .
J: TRBJ1-2
D: .
DNA: TGTGCCAGTAGTACAACCTCCAGGGGCAGCTATGGCTACACCTTC
CDR3: CASSTTSRGSYGYTF

V: TRBV6-5
size: .
J: TRBJ1-1
D: TRBD1
DNA: TGTGCCAGCAGTCCCCGGATGGGCCCAGGGGGTGAAGCTTTCTTT
CDR3: CASSPRMGPGGEAFF

V: TRBV6-5
size: .
J: TRBJ2-3
D: TRBD2
DNA: TGTGCCAGCAGTTTGGCGGGGGGTAGCACAGATACGCAGTATTTT
CDR3: CASSLAGGSTDTQYF

V: TRBV7-9
size: .
J: TRBJ2-7
D: .
DNA: TGTGCCAGCAGCCCCCCCCTCTGGGACGGGTACGAGCAGTACTTC
CDR3: CASSPPLWDGYEQYF

V: TRBV2
size: .
J: TRBJ2-1
D: .
DNA: TGTGCCAGCACCCCGGGCAGAACCTACAATGAGCAGTTCTTC
CDR3: CASTPGRTYNEQFF

V: TRBV7-8
size: .
J: TRBJ1-5
D: .
DNA: TGTGCCAGCAGCTTAGCGTTTAGCAATCAGCCCCAGCATTTT
CDR3: CASSLAFSNQPQHF

V: TRBV7-3
size: .
J: TRBJ1-2
D: .
DNA: TGTGCCAGCAGCCCCCCCTCCGGGGAGTCCTATGGCTACACCTTC
CDR3: CASSPPSGESYGYTF

V: TRBV6-4
size: once
J: TRBJ2-2
D: .
DNA: TGTGCCAGCAGTGAGGAAGGATCTAGCTTAACGACGAACACCGGGGAGCTGTTTTTT
CDR3: CASSEEGSSLTTNTGELFF

V: TRBV10-3
size: once
J: TRBJ2-1
D: .
DNA: TGTGCCATCAGTGAGTCGGGAAACTCCTACAATGAGCAGTTCTTC
CDR3: CAISESGNSYNEQFF

V: TRBV14
size: .
J: TRBJ2-3
D: .
DNA: TGTGCCAGCAGCCAACAGGAGGGAGATACGCAGTATTTT
CDR3: CASSQQEGDTQYF

V: TRBV7-3
size: once
J: TRBJ2-2
D: .
DNA: TGTGCCAGCAGCCCCCACGGAGCGAACACCGGGGAGCTGTTTTTT
CDR3: CASSPHGANTGELFF

V: TRBV5-1
size: .
J: TRBJ1-2
D: .
DNA: TGCGCCAGCAGCTTGGAGGGGGACGGCTACACCTTC
CDR3: CASSLEGDGYTF

V: TRBV7-2
size: .
J: TRBJ1-1
D: .
DNA: TGTGCCAGCAGCTATCGGGAGGGGGGCATGGCTTTCTTT
CDR3: CASSYREGGMAFF

V: TRBV5-8
size: .
J: TRBJ2-7
D: .
DNA: TGTGCCAGCAGCCGAAACTCTGACATATCCTACGAGCAGTACTTC
CDR3: CASSRNSDISYEQYF

V: TRBV5-1
size: .
J: TRBJ2-2
D: .
DNA: TGCGCCAGCAGCGTAGGGACCCTGGGCACCGGGGAGCTGTTTTTT
CDR3: CASSVGTLGTGELFF

V: TRBV6-1
size: .
J: TRBJ1-1
D: .
DNA: TGTGCCAGCAGAACCCTTGAGGCGGAGACGACTGAAGCTTTCTTT
CDR3: CASRTLEAETTEAFF

V: TRBV15
size: .
J: TRBJ2-4
D: TRBD2
DNA: TGTGCCACCAGCCTAGCGGGAGGGCCTGGAAACATTCAGTACTTC
CDR3: CATSLAGGPGNIQYF

V: TRBV6-4
size: .
J: TRBJ2-1
D: .
DNA: TGTGCCAGCAGTGAGAACTCCTACAATGAGCAGTTCTTC
CDR3: CASSENSYNEQFF

V: TRBV7-2
size: .
J: TRBJ2-1
D: .
DNA: TGTGCCAGCAGCCCGGGACGGTTGAATGAGCAGTTCTTC
CDR3: CASSPGRLNEQFF

V: TRBV28
size: .
J: TRBJ1-1
D: .
DNA: TGTGCCAGCGGGGTGGGTAAAGGTGAAGCTTTCTTT
CDR3: CASGVGKGEAFF

V: TRBV4-3
size: .
J: TRBJ1-3
D: .
DNA: TGCGCCAGCAGCCAAGACGGACCGGTGGAAGCCTACTCTGGAAACACCATATATTTT
CDR3: CASSQDGPVEAYSGNTIYF

V: TRBV28
size: few
J: TRBJ1-2
D: .
DNA: TGTGCCAGCAGTTTAAGGGCAGGTCGCTATGGCTACACCTTC
CDR3: CASSLRAGRYGYTF

V: TRBV27
size: .
J: TRBJ2-5
D: .
DNA: TGTGCCAGCAGTGTCGGGACTTCTCAAGAGACCCAGTACTTC
CDR3: CASSVGTSQETQYF